Following are 26 T cell receptor beta chains from one sample sequenced in a study of T cell changes during pregnancy in multiple sclerosis. Assay used: immunoSEQ multiplex PCR; TCRdb lists only in-frame clones, some missing. The sample shows about 38,000 clones, 75% to 95% of them seen only once. This specimen consisted of CD8+ T cells from peripheral blood mononuclear cells, obtained after pregnancy. Receptors were obtained from a female donor with multiple sclerosis, enrolled in a pregnancy study.

V is TRBV5-1 and J is TRBJ2-7; 7 nucleotides agree with TRBD2. Losses at the gene ends were 3 bases for V and 2 bases for J; bases not matched to a gene: 5. Germline CDR1 reads SGHRS; CDR2 reads YFSETQ. The CDR3 extends over 14 amino acids. In nucleotides, the CDR3 is TGCGCCAGCAGCTCGACGGGAGGCGCCTACGAGCAGTACTTC. It translates to CASSSTGGAYEQYF.

The chain combines TRBV7-9 with TRBJ1-1; 7 bases match TRBD1. J lost 11 bases, V lost 5 bases, and 11 bases had no gene match. CDR1 and CDR2 from the germline V gene are SEHNR and FQNEAQ (reference sequence). CDR3 size: 13 residues. CDR3 amino acids: CASSQGGRDAAFF. The CDR3 nucleotides are TGTGCCAGCAGCCAGGGGGGCAGGGATGCCGCTTTCTTT. Filled out from reference TRBV7-9 and TRBJ1-1, the complete variable domain reads DTGVSQNPRHKITKRGQNVTFRCDPISEHNRLYWYRQTLGQGPEFLTYFQNEAQLEKSRLLSDRFSAERPKGSFSTLEIQRTEQGDSAMYLCASSQGGRDAAFFGQGTRLTVV.

This chain connects TRBV7-6 to TRBJ2-7; D ambiguous. There are 16 residues in the CDR3. V lost 5 bases and J lost 0, with 17 bases in between. CDR1 is SGHVS, CDR2 FNYEAQ, per germline. CDR3 loop: CASSPRRERSSYEQYF. The CDR3 region has the DNA TGTGCCAGCAGCCCCCGGAGAGAGAGGAGCTCCTACGAGCAGTACTTC.

The V gene is TRBV19, the J gene TRBJ1-5; D is perhaps TRBD1 (6 bases). V dropped 6 bases and J dropped 6 bases, with 21 bases sitting between them. Germline V gene lookup returns CDR1 LNHDA and CDR2 SQIVND (reference sequence). The CDR3 is 16 residues long. The CDR3 sequence is CASSYLFGTKGQPQHF. CDR3 bases: TGTGCCAGTAGCTACCTTTTCGGGACAAAAGGTCAGCCCCAGCATTTT.

The V call is TRBV6-4, the J call TRBJ2-5; D possibly corresponds to TRBD2 (6 bases). The CDR3 is 15 amino acids. Trimming left V 3 bases short and J 2 bases short, with 13 bases between. Germline V gene sequence: CDR1 MRHNA, CDR2 SNTAGT. This chain's CDR3 is CASSEYPRGQETQYF. DNA of the CDR3: TGTGCCAGCAGTGAGTATCCTCGGGGGCAAGAGACCCAGTACTTC.

The genes are TRBV21-1 and TRBJ2-1; TRBD2 is taken as the D call from the table, unchecked against the DNA. TRBV21-1 is marked as a pseudogene. The CDR3 is 18 residues long. The CDR3 DNA follows: TGTGCCAGCAGCAAAGGTAAGCGGGAGGGCCCGGGGTACAATGAGCAGTTCTTC. It yields the protein CASSKGKREGPGYNEQFF.

This clone was recorded a few times. The gene calls are TRBV9 and TRBJ1-1; a weak D match, TRBD1 (5 bases). Germline V gene sequence: CDR1 SGDLS, CDR2 YYNGEE. V was shortened by 3 bases and J by 2 bases, with 14 bases between the two germline ends. This CDR3 has 15 residues. The CDR3 spells CASSAEGRGNTEAFF. For the CDR3, the DNA is TGTGCCAGCAGCGCAGAAGGGAGGGGTAACACTGAAGCTTTCTTT. The full variable domain, rest sourced from reference TRBV9 and TRBJ1-1, is DSGVTQTPKHLITATGQRVTLRCSPRSGDLSVYWYQQSLDQGLQFLIQYYNGEERAKGNILERFSAQQFPDLHSELNLSSLELGDSALYFCASSAEGRGNTEAFFGQGTRLTVV.

The gene calls are TRBV6-1 and TRBJ2-1; 7 nucleotides align to TRBD2. CDR3 length: 15 residues. Germline values: CDR1 MNHNS, CDR2 SASEGT. With V trimmed by 2 bases and J by 7 bases, 8 bases remained unmatched. DNA for the CDR3: TGTGCCAGCAGTGAATGGGCTAGCGGCCAAAATGAGCAGTTCTTC. This sequence encodes CASSEWASGQNEQFF.

V is TRBV27 and J is TRBJ2-7, with TRBD1 identical over 9 bases. Trimming removed 3 bases from V and 7 bases from J; junction bases left unmatched: 4. This CDR3 spans 13 amino acids. Germline V gene sequence: CDR1 MNHEY, CDR2 SMNVEV (reference sequence). The chain's CDR3 is CASSLTDRGEQYF. DNA of the CDR3: TGTGCCAGCAGTTTGACGGACAGGGGAGAGCAGTACTTC.

This sequence joins TRBV7-7 and TRBJ2-5; no reliable D call. V was trimmed by 5 bases and J by 2 bases, leaving 9 bases between them. Germline-derived CDR1 and CDR2 are SSHAT and FNYEAQ (reference sequence). This CDR3 is built from 13 residues. In DNA form, the CDR3 reads TGTGCCAGCAGCCCTCTACCACAAGAGACCCAGTACTTC. Its protein is CASSPLPQETQYF.

The gene calls are TRBV6-5 and TRBJ2-5; tentatively, D is TRBD2 (5 bases). Germline V gene lookup returns CDR1 MNHEY and CDR2 SVGAGI. This CDR3 has 13 amino acids. V was shortened by 6 bases and J by 4 bases, with 12 bases between the two germline ends. CDR3 protein: CASRSVGGETQYF. CDR3 sequence (DNA): TGTGCCAGCAGGTCGGTAGGAGGAGAGACCCAGTACTTC.

The gene calls are TRBV7-9 and TRBJ2-7; a weak D match, TRBD1 (6 bases). This CDR3 has 17 residues. Germline V CDR1 and CDR2: SEHNR, FQNEAQ (reference sequence). Trimming stripped 0 bases from V and 1 base from J, with 16 bases between. CDR3 sequence (DNA): TGTGCCAGCAGCTTAGCACCGTCGACAGGAATTTCCTACGAGCAGTACTTC. This encodes CASSLAPSTGISYEQYF.

V usage is TRBV9 and J usage is TRBJ1-2; TRBD1 agrees at 8 bases. V lost 0 bases, J lost 6 bases, and 7 bases stayed unmatched. This CDR3 comprises 15 residues. Germline loops: CDR1 SGDLS, CDR2 YYNGEE. The CDR3 region has the DNA TGTGCCAGCAGCGTAGGAGGAGACAGGGGAGATGGCTACACCTTC. It yields the protein CASSVGGDRGDGYTF.

This clone was found a few times. The chain is built from TRBV29-1 and TRBJ1-2, with a tentative D call TRBD1 (5 bases). V was cut by 7 bases and J by 8 bases, with 17 bases left in between. This CDR3 contains 12 residues. Germline V gene lookup returns CDR1 SQVTM and CDR2 ANQGSEA. The CDR3 region has the DNA TGCAGCGCTAACCTGGGGGGGAACGGCTACACCTTC. Protein: CSANLGGNGYTF. The full variable domain, completed using reference TRBV29-1 and TRBJ1-2, is SAVISQKPSRDICQRGTSLTIQCQVDSQVTMMFWYRQQPGQSLTLIATANQGSEATYESGFVIDKFPISRPNLTFSTLTVSNMSPEDSSIYLCSANLGGNGYTFGSGTRLTVV.

This clone is a singleton in its sample. This chain connects TRBV10-3 to TRBJ1-2, with D tentatively TRBD1 (6 bases). The V and J ends lost 5 bases and 0 bases respectively, with 13 bases between them. Germline V lookup: CDR1 ENHRY, CDR2 SYGVKD. This CDR3 contains 15 residues. The CDR3 reads CAISKGEGPNYGYTF. CDR3 coding DNA: TGTGCCATCAGTAAGGGGGAGGGACCTAACTATGGCTACACCTTC.

In the case of this clone: Additional DNA sequences in this sample encode the identical CDR3. J is TRBJ2-7 and V is TRBV27; no reliable D call. Trimming removed 2 bases from V and 1 base from J, with 6 bases in between. This CDR3 has 13 residues. CDR1 is MNHEY and CDR2 is SMNVEV in the germline V gene (reference sequence). CDR3 region: CASSLTSSYEQYF. The DNA for the CDR3 is TGTGCCAGCAGTTTAACCAGTTCCTACGAGCAGTACTTC.

The V call is TRBV23-1, the J call TRBJ2-5; D call uncertain. Being an ORF, TRBV23-1 has a function that is uncertain. V lost 0 bases, J lost 3 bases, and 8 bases lay in between. CDR3 length: 14 residues. For the CDR3, the DNA is TGCGCCAGCAGTCAATCGGCAGGTAAAGAGACCCAGTACTTC. Its protein product is CASSQSAGKETQYF.

The chain combines TRBV5-1 with TRBJ2-5; D may be TRBD1 (5 bases). The CDR3 consists of 15 residues. CDR1 is SGHRS, CDR2 YFSETQ, per germline. V was cut by 4 bases and J by 5 bases, with 18 bases left in between. The CDR3 here is CASSGRVDGWETQYF. The CDR3 DNA is TGCGCCAGCAGCGGCAGGGTCGACGGGTGGGAGACCCAGTACTTC.

This chain joins TRBV5-4 and TRBJ1-2; no firm D call. The V gene lost 0 bases and the J gene lost 8 bases, with 8 bases spanning the gap. The CDR3 covers 12 residues. Germline-derived CDR1 and CDR2 are SGHNT and YYREEE (reference sequence). In DNA, the CDR3 is TGTGCCAGCAGCTTGGCGGGGTGGGGCTACACCTTC. Protein product: CASSLAGWGYTF.

J is TRBJ1-1 and V is TRBV5-6; the D is unclear. CDR1 and CDR2 from the germline V gene are SGHDT and YYEEEE. With 1 base removed from V and 5 bases from J, the gap between germline ends came to 15 bases. The CDR3 has 15 residues. The CDR3 DNA is TGTGCCAGCAGCTTGTTGGAAGGGAGTGGGACTGAAGCTTTCTTT. Translating it yields CASSLLEGSGTEAFF. Full variable domain (rest looked up from reference TRBV5-6 and TRBJ1-1): DAGVTQSPTHLIKTRGQQVTLRCSPKSGHDTVSWYQQALGQGPQFIFQYYEEEERQRGNFPDRFSGHQFPNYSSELNVNALLLGDSALYLCASSLLEGSGTEAFFGQGTRLTVV.

V usage is TRBV9 and J usage is TRBJ1-1; 8 nucleotides agree with TRBD1. Germline CDR1 reads SGDLS; CDR2 reads YYNGEE. The junction had 14 bases not matched to a gene; V was cut back by 4 bases and J by 6 bases. This CDR3 spans 16 amino acids. Here the CDR3 DNA reads TGTGCCAGCAGCCACACCTTGACAGGGGTTGGGGCTGAAGCTTTCTTT. This codes for CASSHTLTGVGAEAFF. Full variable domain (rest looked up from reference TRBV9 and TRBJ1-1): DSGVTQTPKHLITATGQRVTLRCSPRSGDLSVYWYQQSLDQGLQFLIQYYNGEERAKGNILERFSAQQFPDLHSELNLSSLELGDSALYFCASSHTLTGVGAEAFFGQGTRLTVV.

The chain joins TRBV28 to TRBJ2-1; 9 positions match TRBD2. This CDR3 is built from 15 residues. Losses at the gene ends were 7 bases for V and 4 bases for J; bases not matched to a gene: 8. Germline CDR1 is MDHEN and CDR2 is SYDVKM. The CDR3 DNA follows: TGTGCCAGCATATCTGGACTAGCGAAATACAATGAGCAGTTCTTC. Translating it yields CASISGLAKYNEQFF.

The chain links TRBV1 to TRBJ1-1; no check of the table's D call, TRBD1, against the DNA was made. TRBV1 is a recognized pseudogene. The CDR3 loop spans 16 amino acids. CDR3 in amino acids: CTSSQDHGQMNTEAFF. In nucleotides, the CDR3 is TGCACCAGCAGCCAAGATCACGGACAGATGAACACTGAAGCTTTCTTT.

CDR3 DNA: TGTGCCAGCAGCTTAGGTTCAGGGCGCCCTAACACTGAAGCTTTCTTT. It is translated as CASSLGSGRPNTEAFF. J is TRBJ1-1 and V is TRBV5-4; tentatively, D is TRBD1 (5 bases). The CDR3 covers 16 residues. Trimming pared 2 bases from V and 2 bases from J, leaving 16 bases between. CDR1 is SGHNT and CDR2 is YYREEE in the germline V gene (reference sequence).

CDR3 residues: CASSLGTSGRGGEQFF. The CDR3 DNA follows: TGCGCCAGCAGCCTCGGGACTAGCGGGAGAGGTGGTGAGCAGTTCTTC. The J gene is TRBJ2-1, the V gene TRBV5-1; 14 bases fit TRBD2. V lost 4 bases and J lost 9; bases outside the gene matches: 9. CDR3 length: 16 amino acids. Germline V gene data show CDR1 as SGHRS and CDR2 as YFSETQ.

CDR3: CASSLGDLGYGYTF. The CDR3 DNA follows: TGTGCCAGCAGCCTCGGGGATCTGGGGTATGGCTACACCTTC. The chain carries TRBV7-9 and TRBJ1-2; D is unresolved. The CDR3 length is 14 residues. V was shortened by 5 bases and J by 5 bases, with 15 bases between the two germline ends. From germline, CDR1 is SEHNR and CDR2 FQNEAQ (reference sequence).